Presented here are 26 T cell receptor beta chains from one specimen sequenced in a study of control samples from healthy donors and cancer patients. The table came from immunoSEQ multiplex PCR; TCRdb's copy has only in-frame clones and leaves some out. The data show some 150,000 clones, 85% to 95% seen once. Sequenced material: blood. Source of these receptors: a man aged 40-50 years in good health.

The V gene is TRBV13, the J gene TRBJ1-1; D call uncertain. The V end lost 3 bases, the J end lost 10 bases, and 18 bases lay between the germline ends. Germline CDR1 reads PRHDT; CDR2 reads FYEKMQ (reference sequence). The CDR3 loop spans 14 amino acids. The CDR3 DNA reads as TGTGCCAGCAGCTTCCCCCCCCCTACTTGGGCAGCTTTCTTT. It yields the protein CASSFPPPTWAAFF.

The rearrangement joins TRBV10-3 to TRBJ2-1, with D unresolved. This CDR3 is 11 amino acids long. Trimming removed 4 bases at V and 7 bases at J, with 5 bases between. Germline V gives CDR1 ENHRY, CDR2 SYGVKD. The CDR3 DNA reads TGTGCCATCAGTGGGAATAATGAGCAGTTCTTC. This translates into CAISGNNEQFF.

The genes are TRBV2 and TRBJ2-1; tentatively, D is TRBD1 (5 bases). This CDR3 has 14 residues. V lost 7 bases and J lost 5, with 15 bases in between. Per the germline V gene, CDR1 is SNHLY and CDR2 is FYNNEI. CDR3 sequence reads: CASIWAGRNNEQFF. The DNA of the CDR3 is TGTGCCAGCATTTGGGCAGGGCGAAACAATGAGCAGTTCTTC.

The CDR3 here is CASSTLHRGSQPQHF. CDR3 sequence (DNA): TGTGCCAGTAGTACCCTGCACAGGGGGAGTCAGCCCCAGCATTTT. The V and J genes are TRBV19 and TRBJ1-5, with 8 nucleotides matching TRBD1. Germline CDR1 and CDR2: LNHDA and SQIVND (reference sequence). CDR3 length: 15 residues. With V trimmed by 4 bases and J by 6 bases, 8 bases remained unmatched.

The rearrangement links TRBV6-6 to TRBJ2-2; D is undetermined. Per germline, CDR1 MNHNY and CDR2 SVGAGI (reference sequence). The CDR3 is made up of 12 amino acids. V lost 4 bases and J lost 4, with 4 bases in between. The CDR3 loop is CASSSFTGELFF. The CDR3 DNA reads TGTGCCAGCAGTTCTTTCACCGGGGAGCTGTTTTTT.

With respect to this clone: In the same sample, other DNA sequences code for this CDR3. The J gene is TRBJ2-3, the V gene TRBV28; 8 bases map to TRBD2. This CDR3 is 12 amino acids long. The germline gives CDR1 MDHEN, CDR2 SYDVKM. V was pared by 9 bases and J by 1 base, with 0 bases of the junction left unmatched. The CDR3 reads CASSGGTDTQYF. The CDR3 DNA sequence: TGTGCCAGTAGCGGGGGCACAGATACGCAGTATTTT. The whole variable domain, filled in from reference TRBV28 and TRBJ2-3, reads DVKVTQSSRYLVKRTGEKVFLECVQDMDHENMFWYRQDPGLGLRLIYFSYDVKMKEKGDIPEGYSVSREKKERFSLILESASTNQTSMYLCASSGGTDTQYFGPGTRLTVL.

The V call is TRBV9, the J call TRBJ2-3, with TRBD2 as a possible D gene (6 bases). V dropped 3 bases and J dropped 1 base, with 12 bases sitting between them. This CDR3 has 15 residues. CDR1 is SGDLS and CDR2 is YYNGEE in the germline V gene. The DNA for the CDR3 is TGTGCCAGCAGCGCGCGGAGGGTGGGCACAGATACGCAGTATTTT. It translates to CASSARRVGTDTQYF. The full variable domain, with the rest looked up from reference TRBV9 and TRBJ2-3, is DSGVTQTPKHLITATGQRVTLRCSPRSGDLSVYWYQQSLDQGLQFLIQYYNGEERAKGNILERFSAQQFPDLHSELNLSSLELGDSALYFCASSARRVGTDTQYFGPGTRLTVL.

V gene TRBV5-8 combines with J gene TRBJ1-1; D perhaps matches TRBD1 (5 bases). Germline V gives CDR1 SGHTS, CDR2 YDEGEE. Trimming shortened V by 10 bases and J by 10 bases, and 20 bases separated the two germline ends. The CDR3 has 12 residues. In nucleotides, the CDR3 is TGTGCCTACACCCCTCGGGGGATGGCAGCTTTCTTT. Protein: CAYTPRGMAAFF. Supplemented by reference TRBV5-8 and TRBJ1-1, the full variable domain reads EAGVTQSPTHLIKTRGQQATLRCSPISGHTSVYWYQQALGLGLQFLLWYDEGEERNRGNFPPRFSGRQFPNYSSELNVNALELEDSALYLCAYTPRGMAAFFGQGTRLTVV.

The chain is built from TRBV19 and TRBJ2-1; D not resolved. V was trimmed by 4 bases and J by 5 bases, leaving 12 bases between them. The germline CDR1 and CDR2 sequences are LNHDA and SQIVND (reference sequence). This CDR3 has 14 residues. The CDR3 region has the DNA TGTGCCAGTAGTACCTTAAGCGAGGACAATGAGCAGTTCTTC. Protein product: CASSTLSEDNEQFF.

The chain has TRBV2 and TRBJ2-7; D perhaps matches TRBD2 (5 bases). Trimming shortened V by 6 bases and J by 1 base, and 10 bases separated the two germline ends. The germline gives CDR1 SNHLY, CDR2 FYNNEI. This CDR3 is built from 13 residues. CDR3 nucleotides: TGTGCCAGCAGCGAGACTATATCCTACGAGCAGTACTTC. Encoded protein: CASSETISYEQYF. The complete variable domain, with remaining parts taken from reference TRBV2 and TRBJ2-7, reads EPEVTQTPSHQVTQMGQEVILRCVPISNHLYFYWYRQILGQKVEFLVSFYNNEISEKSEIFDDQFSVERPDGSNFTLKIRSTKLEDSAMYFCASSETISYEQYFGPGTRLTVT.

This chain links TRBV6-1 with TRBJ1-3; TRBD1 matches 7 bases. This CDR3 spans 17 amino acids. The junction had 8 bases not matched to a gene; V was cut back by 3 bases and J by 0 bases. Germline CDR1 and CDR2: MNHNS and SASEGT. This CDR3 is CASSEDRINYSGNTIYF. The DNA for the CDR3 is TGTGCCAGCAGTGAGGACAGGATAAATTACTCTGGAAACACCATATATTTT.

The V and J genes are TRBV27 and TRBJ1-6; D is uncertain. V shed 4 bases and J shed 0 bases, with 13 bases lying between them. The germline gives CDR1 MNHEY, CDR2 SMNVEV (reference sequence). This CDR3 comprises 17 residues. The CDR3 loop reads CASSSPPLSSYNSPLHF. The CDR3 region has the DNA TGTGCCAGCAGTTCCCCCCCCCTCAGCTCCTATAATTCACCCCTCCACTTT.

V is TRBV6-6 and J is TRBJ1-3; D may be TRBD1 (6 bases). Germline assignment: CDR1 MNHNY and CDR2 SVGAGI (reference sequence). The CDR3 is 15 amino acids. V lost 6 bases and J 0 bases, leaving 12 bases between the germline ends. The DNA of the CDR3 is TGTGCCAGCAGATTTGACAGGAGCTCTGGAAACACCATATATTTT. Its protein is CASRFDRSSGNTIYF.

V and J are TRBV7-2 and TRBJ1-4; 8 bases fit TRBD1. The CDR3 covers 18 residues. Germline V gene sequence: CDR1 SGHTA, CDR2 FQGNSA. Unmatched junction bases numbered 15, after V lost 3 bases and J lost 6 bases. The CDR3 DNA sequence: TGTGCCAGCAGCTTGACCAAAAAACGGACAGGGACAGATGAAAAACTGTTTTTT. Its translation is CASSLTKKRTGTDEKLFF. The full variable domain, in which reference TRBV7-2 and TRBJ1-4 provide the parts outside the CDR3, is GAGVSQSPSNKVTEKGKDVELRCDPISGHTALYWYRQSLGQGLEFLIYFQGNSAPDKSGLPSDRFSAERTGGSVSTLTIQRTQQEDSAVYLCASSLTKKRTGTDEKLFFGSGTQLSVL.

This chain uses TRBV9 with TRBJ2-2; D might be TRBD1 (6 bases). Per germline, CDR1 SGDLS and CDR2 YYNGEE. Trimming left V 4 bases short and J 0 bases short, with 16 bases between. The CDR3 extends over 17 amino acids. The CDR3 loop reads CASSSPGQPANTGELFF. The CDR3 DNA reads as TGTGCCAGCAGCAGCCCCGGACAGCCCGCGAACACCGGGGAGCTGTTTTTT.

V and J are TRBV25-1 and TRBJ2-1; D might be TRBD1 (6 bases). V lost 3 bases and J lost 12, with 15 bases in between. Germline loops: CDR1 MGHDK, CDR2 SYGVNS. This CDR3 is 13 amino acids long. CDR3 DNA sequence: TGTGCCAGCAGTGAGTTCGGCAGGGGAGTGCAGTTCTTC. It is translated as CASSEFGRGVQFF. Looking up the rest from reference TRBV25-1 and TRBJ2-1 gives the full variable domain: EADIYQTPRYLVIGTGKKITLECSQTMGHDKMYWYQQDPGMELHLIHYSYGVNSTEKGDLSSESTVSRIRTEHFPLTLESARPSHTSQYLCASSEFGRGVQFFGPGTRLTVL.

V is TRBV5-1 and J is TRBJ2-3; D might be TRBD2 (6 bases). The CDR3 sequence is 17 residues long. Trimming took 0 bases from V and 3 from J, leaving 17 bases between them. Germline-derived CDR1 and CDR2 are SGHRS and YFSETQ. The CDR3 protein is CASSLAGGPLPTDTQYF. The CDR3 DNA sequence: TGCGCCAGCAGCTTGGCCGGGGGACCCCTTCCTACAGATACGCAGTATTTT.

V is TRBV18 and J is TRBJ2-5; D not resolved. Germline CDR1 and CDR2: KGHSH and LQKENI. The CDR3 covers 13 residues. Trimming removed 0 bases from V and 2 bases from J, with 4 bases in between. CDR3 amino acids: CASSPPVQETQYF. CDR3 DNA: TGTGCCAGCTCACCACCGGTACAAGAGACCCAGTACTTC. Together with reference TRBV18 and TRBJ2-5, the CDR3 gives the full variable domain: NAGVMQNPRHLVRRRGQEARLRCSPMKGHSHVYWYRQLPEEGLKFMVYLQKENIIDESGMPKERFSAEFPKEGPSILRIQQVVRGDSAAYFCASSPPVQETQYFGPGTRLLVL.

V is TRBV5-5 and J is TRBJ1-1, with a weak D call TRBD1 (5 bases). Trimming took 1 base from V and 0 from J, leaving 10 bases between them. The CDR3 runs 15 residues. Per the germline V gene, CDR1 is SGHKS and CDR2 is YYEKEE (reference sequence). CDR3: CASSLFIGVNTEAFF. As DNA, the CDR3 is TGTGCCAGCAGCTTGTTTATAGGGGTGAACACTGAAGCTTTCTTT.

In nucleotides, the CDR3 is TGTGCCAGCAGCCAAGACCCTTTCGGAGGTGGAAACATTCAGTACTTC. Its protein is CASSQDPFGGGNIQYF. The J gene is TRBJ2-4, the V gene TRBV4-2, with a possible D match to TRBD2 (5 bases). Germline CDR1 is LGHNA and CDR2 is YNFKEQ. This CDR3 has 16 residues. V shed 0 bases and J shed 6 bases, with 15 bases lying between them.

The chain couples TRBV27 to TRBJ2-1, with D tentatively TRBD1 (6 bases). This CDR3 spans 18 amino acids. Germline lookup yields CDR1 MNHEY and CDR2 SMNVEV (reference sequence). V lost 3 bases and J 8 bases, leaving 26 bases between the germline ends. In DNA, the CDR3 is TGTGCCAGCAGTTTTAGAGGGGACCCATGGGACAATCGGTATGAGCAGTTCTTC. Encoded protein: CASSFRGDPWDNRYEQFF.

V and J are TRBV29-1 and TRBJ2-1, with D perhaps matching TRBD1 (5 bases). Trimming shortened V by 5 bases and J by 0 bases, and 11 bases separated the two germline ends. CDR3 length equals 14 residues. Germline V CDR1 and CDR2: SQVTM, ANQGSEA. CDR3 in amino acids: CSVRRDTSYNEQFF. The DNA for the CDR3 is TGCAGCGTTCGCAGGGATACCTCCTACAATGAGCAGTTCTTC.

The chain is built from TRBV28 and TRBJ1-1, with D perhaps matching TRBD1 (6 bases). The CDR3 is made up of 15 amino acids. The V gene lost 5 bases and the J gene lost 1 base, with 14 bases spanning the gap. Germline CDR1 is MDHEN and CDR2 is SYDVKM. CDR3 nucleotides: TGTGCCAGCAGTGTTAACAGGGATGGGAACACTGAAGCTTTCTTT. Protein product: CASSVNRDGNTEAFF.

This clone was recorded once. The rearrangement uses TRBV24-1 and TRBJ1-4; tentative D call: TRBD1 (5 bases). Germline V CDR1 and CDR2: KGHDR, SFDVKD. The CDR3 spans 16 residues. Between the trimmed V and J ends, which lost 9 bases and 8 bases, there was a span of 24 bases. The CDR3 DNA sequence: TGTGCCACCTTGGGCATACCAGGGTTAAGCGGGGAAAAACTGTTTTTT. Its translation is CATLGIPGLSGEKLFF.

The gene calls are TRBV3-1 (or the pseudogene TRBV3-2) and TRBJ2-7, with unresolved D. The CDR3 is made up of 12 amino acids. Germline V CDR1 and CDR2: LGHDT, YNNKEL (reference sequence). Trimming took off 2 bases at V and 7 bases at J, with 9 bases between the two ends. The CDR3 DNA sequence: TGTGCCAGCAGCCAATTCGGCCGGGAGCAGTACTTC. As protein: CASSQFGREQYF.

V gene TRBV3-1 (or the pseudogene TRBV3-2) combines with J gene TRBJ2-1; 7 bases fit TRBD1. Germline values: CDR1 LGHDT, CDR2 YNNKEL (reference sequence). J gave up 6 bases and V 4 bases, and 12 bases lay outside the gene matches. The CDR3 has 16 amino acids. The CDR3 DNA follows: TGTGCCAGCAGCCCCAAAGACAGGGCTACTGGCAATGAGCAGTTCTTC. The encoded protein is CASSPKDRATGNEQFF.